Presented here are 27 T cell receptor beta chains from one specimen sequenced in a study of blood T cell repertoires in COVID-19. TCRdb's table, derived via immunoSEQ multiplex PCR, lists solely in-frame clones and lacks some. The sample shows about 350,000 clones, over 75% of them seen only once. The sequencing sample was made of PBMCs or T cells enriched from blood (not recorded which). All receptors derive from a woman aged 25 to 39 who had recovered from COVID-19.

V usage is TRBV6-1 and J usage is TRBJ1-6; D remains ambiguous. V was trimmed by 1 base and J by 7 bases, leaving 14 bases between them. This CDR3 contains 16 residues. Germline V gives CDR1 MNHNS, CDR2 SASEGT. The DNA for the CDR3 is TGTGCCAGCAGTGAAGTCGAGGGAATAAGCAATTCACCCCTCCACTTT. Translation: CASSEVEGISNSPLHF.

The chain recombines TRBV19 with TRBJ1-5; the D is unclear. Per germline, CDR1 LNHDA and CDR2 SQIVND (reference sequence). The CDR3 has 11 amino acids. Trimming removed 5 bases from V and 13 bases from J, with 12 bases in between. CDR3 region: CASSPGRGQHF. CDR3 nucleotides: TGTGCCAGTAGTCCAGGAAGAGGGCAGCATTTT. Filled out from reference TRBV19 and TRBJ1-5, the complete variable domain reads DGGITQSPKYLFRKEGQNVTLSCEQNLNHDAMYWYRQDPGQGLRLIYYSQIVNDFQKGDIAEGYSVSREKKESFPLTVTSAQKNPTAFYLCASSPGRGQHFGDGTRLSIL.

The count of this clone is one. The chain combines TRBV2 with TRBJ1-2; D ambiguous. The V gene's germline CDR1 is SNHLY and CDR2 FYNNEI. V was cut by 5 bases and J by 7 bases, with 11 bases left in between. The CDR3 has 12 residues. The CDR3 protein is CASSSHGSGYTF. In DNA form, the CDR3 reads TGTGCCAGCAGTAGTCACGGGTCTGGCTACACCTTC.

The rearrangement joins TRBV4-1 to TRBJ2-3; 10 positions agree with TRBD1. The V gene end was trimmed by 1 base and the J gene end by 5 bases; junction bases not matched to a gene: 0. This CDR3 contains 14 residues. The germline V gene has CDR1 MGHRA and CDR2 YSYEKL. The CDR3 here is CASSQGDRGDTQYF. CDR3 DNA sequence: TGCGCCAGCAGCCAAGGGGACAGGGGAGATACGCAGTATTTT.

CDR3 loop: CASSWGGQETQYF. The CDR3 nucleotides are TGTGCCAGCAGCTGGGGGGGACAAGAGACCCAGTACTTC. The V gene is TRBV5-6, the J gene TRBJ2-5; 7 bases are shared with TRBD2. Trimming took 3 bases from V and 2 from J; bases not matched to a gene: 1. Germline V gives CDR1 SGHDT, CDR2 YYEEEE. The CDR3 spans 13 residues.

The J gene is TRBJ1-3, the V gene TRBV5-6; D call uncertain. The CDR3 totals 12 residues. The germline V gene has CDR1 SGHDT and CDR2 YYEEEE. Trimming cost V 9 bases and J 4 bases, with 11 bases left between them. The CDR3 nucleotides are TGTGCCACCGGGGAGGTGGGAAACACCATATATTTT. Translation: CATGEVGNTIYF.

The CDR3 here is CSVEPGGLGTEAFF. DNA for the CDR3: TGCAGCGTTGAACCAGGGGGCCTTGGGACTGAAGCTTTCTTT. The chain couples TRBV29-1 to TRBJ1-1; 8 bases match TRBD1. The V segment lost 2 bases and the J segment 5 bases; nucleotides outside the gene matches: 7. CDR3 length equals 14 residues. CDR1 is SQVTM and CDR2 is ANQGSEA in the germline V gene.

The CDR3 bases are TGTGCCAGCTCACCACAGTCCAACAGGGACTATGGCTACACCTTC. Its translation: CASSPQSNRDYGYTF. This chain joins TRBV18 and TRBJ1-2; D might be TRBD1 (6 bases). The CDR3 has 15 amino acids. Germline V gives CDR1 KGHSH, CDR2 LQKENI. V was pared by 1 base and J by 3 bases, with 12 bases between.

This clone was detected once. The J gene is TRBJ2-7, the V gene TRBV7-2; the match to TRBD1 covers 10 bases. V lost 5 bases and J lost 2; bases outside the gene matches: 6. Germline lookup yields CDR1 SGHTA and CDR2 FQGNSA. This CDR3 has 15 residues. The CDR3 region has the DNA TGTGCCAGCAGCACCCGGGACAGGGGAGCCTACGAGCAGTACTTC. This translates into CASSTRDRGAYEQYF.

V and J are TRBV2 and TRBJ1-5; D call uncertain. The CDR3 is made up of 15 amino acids. Per the germline V gene, CDR1 is SNHLY and CDR2 is FYNNEI. V lost 7 bases and J 7 bases, leaving 20 bases between the germline ends. CDR3 region: CASTKRVSENQPQHF. Written as DNA, the CDR3 is TGTGCCAGCACGAAAAGAGTATCGGAGAACCAGCCCCAGCATTTT. The variable domain in full, completed from reference TRBV2 and TRBJ1-5, reads EPEVTQTPSHQVTQMGQEVILRCVPISNHLYFYWYRQILGQKVEFLVSFYNNEISEKSEIFDDQFSVERPDGSNFTLKIRSTKLEDSAMYFCASTKRVSENQPQHFGDGTRLSIL.

This clone was observed a few times. This rearrangement joins TRBV7-2 to TRBJ2-7; maybe TRBD1 (5 bases). Germline V gives CDR1 SGHTA, CDR2 FQGNSA. CDR3 length: 13 amino acids. V was trimmed by 6 bases and J by 0 bases, leaving 9 bases between them. The CDR3 DNA sequence: TGTGCCAGCAGTTGGACACACTCCTACGAGCAGTACTTC. Protein: CASSWTHSYEQYF.

The chain links TRBV4-1 to TRBJ2-7, with 7 bases that match TRBD1. The CDR3 is 15 amino acids. CDR1 and CDR2 (germline): MGHRA, YSYEKL. Trimming cost V 0 bases and J 3 bases; bases outside gene matches: 5. CDR3 residues: CASSQEDRPNYEQYF. CDR3 nucleotides: TGCGCCAGCAGCCAAGAGGACAGGCCGAACTACGAGCAGTACTTC.

V is TRBV11-2 and J is TRBJ1-2, with D perhaps TRBD1 (6 bases). Germline CDR1 reads SGHAT; CDR2 reads FQNNGV. V was pared by 4 bases and J by 8 bases, with 11 bases between. The CDR3 sequence is 12 residues long. The CDR3, as DNA: TGTGCCAGCAGCTCTACCAGGGGCGGCTACACCTTC. Its translation is CASSSTRGGYTF.

The chain combines TRBV2 with TRBJ1-6; TRBD1 aligns across 11 bases. Trimming at V came to 6 bases and at J to 6 bases, leaving 7 bases not matched to a gene. Germline CDR1 SNHLY, CDR2 FYNNEI. The CDR3 extends over 16 amino acids. The CDR3 spells CASRPGTGGFNSPLHF. Written as DNA, the CDR3 is TGTGCCAGCAGACCCGGGACAGGGGGATTTAATTCACCCCTCCACTTT.

J is TRBJ1-5 and V is TRBV28; 9 bases map to TRBD1. The CDR3 loop spans 16 amino acids. CDR1 is MDHEN, CDR2 SYDVKM, per germline. V trimming: 3 bases; J trimming: 7 bases; junction bases outside the gene matches: 10. CDR3 amino acids: CASSLPGQGSRQPQHF. The CDR3 DNA sequence: TGTGCCAGCAGTTTGCCCGGACAGGGGTCGAGGCAGCCCCAGCATTTT.

The CDR3 nucleotides are TGTGCCAGTAGTATCTCCGGGGGGATTAATGAAAAACTGTTTTTT. Translated: CASSISGGINEKLFF. The chain uses TRBV19 and TRBJ1-4; a weak D match, TRBD1 (5 bases). The ends were cut back, 3 bases at V and 4 bases at J, with 12 bases in the middle. The CDR3 is 15 amino acids. Per germline, CDR1 LNHDA and CDR2 SQIVND (reference sequence).

This sequence joins TRBV11-2 and TRBJ1-6; D is perhaps TRBD1 (6 bases). Looked up from germline, CDR1 is SGHAT and CDR2 is FQNNGV. With 8 bases removed from V and 6 bases from J, the gap between germline ends came to 14 bases. CDR3 size: 14 residues. The CDR3 nucleotides read TGTGCCAGCTCTACAGGGTCCGCTAATTCACCCCTCCACTTT. Translation gives CASSTGSANSPLHF.

The CDR3 loop is CATTEGPGELFF. CDR3 DNA: TGTGCCACCACCGAGGGCCCCGGGGAGCTGTTTTTT. The rearrangement joins TRBV24-1 to TRBJ2-2; possible D gene TRBD2, 5 bases. This CDR3 is built from 12 residues. Trimming left V 8 bases short and J 6 bases short, with 9 bases between. Germline V gene lookup returns CDR1 KGHDR and CDR2 SFDVKD.

This chain links TRBV2 with TRBJ2-6, with 10 bases matching TRBD1. The CDR3 runs to 17 residues. Losses at the gene ends were 6 bases for V and 2 bases for J; bases not matched to a gene: 7. Germline V gene lookup returns CDR1 SNHLY and CDR2 FYNNEI. CDR3 DNA sequence: TGTGCCAGCAGGCCGGGACAGGGGAGGGCTGGGGCCAACGTCCTGACTTTC. Translation: CASRPGQGRAGANVLTF.

The chain joins TRBV7-9 to TRBJ1-6; D perhaps matches TRBD1 (6 bases). The CDR3 loop spans 16 amino acids. The V gene's germline CDR1 is SEHNR and CDR2 FQNEAQ (reference sequence). Trimming pared 5 bases from V and 5 bases from J, leaving 16 bases between. As DNA, the CDR3 is TGTGCCAGCAGCCCGCTCCGGGGGGCGAATAATTCACCCCTCCACTTT. This translates into CASSPLRGANNSPLHF. Filled out from reference TRBV7-9 and TRBJ1-6, the complete variable domain reads DTGVSQNPRHKITKRGQNVTFRCDPISEHNRLYWYRQTLGQGPEFLTYFQNEAQLEKSRLLSDRFSAERPKGSFSTLEIQRTEQGDSAMYLCASSPLRGANNSPLHFGNGTRLTVT.

The chain uses TRBV28 and TRBJ1-5, with 9 nucleotides matching TRBD1. The germline V gene has CDR1 MDHEN and CDR2 SYDVKM. The CDR3 totals 13 residues. Trimming at V came to 10 bases and at J to 4 bases, leaving 5 bases not matched to a gene. The CDR3 coding sequence is TGTGCCACCAGGACAGGGGTGAATCAGCCCCAGCATTTT. Encoded protein: CATRTGVNQPQHF.

This chain links TRBV25-1 with TRBJ1-2; 12 bases agree with TRBD1. CDR1 is MGHDK, CDR2 SYGVNS, per germline. The CDR3 contains 14 residues. Losses at the gene ends were 7 bases for V and 7 bases for J; bases not matched to a gene: 7. The CDR3 protein is CASTGGQGARGYTF. The CDR3 DNA reads TGTGCCAGCACAGGGGGACAGGGGGCTCGTGGCTACACCTTC.

The chain couples TRBV6-1 to TRBJ1-1; 7 nucleotides align to TRBD1. Germline assignment: CDR1 MNHNS and CDR2 SASEGT. V lost 3 bases to trimming and J lost 7 bases; unmatched junction nucleotides: 5. The CDR3 consists of 13 residues. CDR3 DNA sequence: TGTGCCAGCAGTGAGACAGGGCCGTTTGAAGCTTTCTTT. As protein: CASSETGPFEAFF.

In regard to this clone: Possible read error: a much larger clone is one base away. J is TRBJ1-2 and V is TRBV5-6; 7 bases map to TRBD1. CDR3 size: 13 residues. The germline CDR1 and CDR2 sequences are SGHDT and YYEEEE. Losses at the gene ends were 3 bases for V and 2 bases for J; bases not matched to a gene: 1. CDR3 amino acids: CASSWGQNYGYTF. The CDR3 nucleotides read TGTGCCAGCAGCTGGGGACAGAACTATGGCTACACCTTC.

The V call is TRBV11-2, the J call TRBJ2-1; 12 bases fit TRBD2. Germline V gene sequence: CDR1 SGHAT, CDR2 FQNNGV. V was clipped by 5 bases and J by 7 bases; unmatched bases: 6. This CDR3 spans 15 amino acids. CDR3 in amino acids: CASSLRTSGINEQFF. CDR3 bases: TGTGCCAGCAGCCTACGGACTAGCGGGATTAATGAGCAGTTCTTC.

This clone showed up just a few times. This chain links TRBV9 with TRBJ2-1, with 8 bases identical to TRBD1. There are 15 residues in the CDR3. Germline V gives CDR1 SGDLS, CDR2 YYNGEE. The J segment lost 3 bases and the V segment lost 3 bases, leaving 5 bases of the junction unmatched. The CDR3 protein is CASSADRGHYNEQFF. The DNA of the CDR3 is TGTGCCAGCAGCGCAGACAGGGGACACTACAATGAGCAGTTCTTC.

J is TRBJ1-5 and V is TRBV7-7; 8 nucleotides match TRBD1. V shed 5 bases and J 1 base; nucleotides not matched to a gene: 19. The CDR3 extends over 20 amino acids. Germline CDR1 reads SSHAT; CDR2 reads FNYEAQ (reference sequence). The CDR3 loop reads CASSVRQGNRRSESNQPQHF. The CDR3 nucleotides are TGTGCCAGCAGCGTTCGACAGGGGAATCGGCGGTCCGAAAGCAATCAGCCCCAGCATTTT.